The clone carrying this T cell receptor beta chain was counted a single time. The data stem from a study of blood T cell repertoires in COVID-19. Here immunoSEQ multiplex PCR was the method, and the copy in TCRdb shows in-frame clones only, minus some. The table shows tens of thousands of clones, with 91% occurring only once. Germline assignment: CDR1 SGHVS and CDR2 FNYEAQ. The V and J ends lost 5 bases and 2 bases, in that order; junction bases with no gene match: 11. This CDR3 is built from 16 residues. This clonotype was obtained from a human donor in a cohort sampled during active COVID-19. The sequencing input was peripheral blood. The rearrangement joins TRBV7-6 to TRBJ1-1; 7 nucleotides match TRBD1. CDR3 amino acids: CASSRWPQGGNTEAFF. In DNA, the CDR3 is TGTGCCAGCAGCAGATGGCCCCAGGGGGGCAACACTGAAGCTTTCTTT.